Listed here are 18 T cell receptor beta chains from one sample, sequenced in a study of control samples from healthy donors and cancer patients. Only in-frame clones appear in the TCRdb table, and some are missing; sequencing was by immunoSEQ multiplex PCR. The data contain 100,000 to 150,000 clones, 80% to 90% of them singletons. The sequenced sample was blood. These TCRs come from a man aged 35-49 years in good health.

The chain carries TRBV30 and TRBJ1-1; D ambiguous. Deletions cut 3 bases from V and 1 base from J, with 15 bases between. This CDR3 is 15 amino acids long. Germline V gene lookup returns CDR1 GTSNPN and CDR2 SVGIG (reference sequence). CDR3 amino acids: CAWSIGWEGNTEAFF. DNA for the CDR3: TGTGCCTGGAGCATCGGTTGGGAAGGGAACACTGAAGCTTTCTTT.

The chain joins TRBV11-2 to TRBJ2-1; the D is unclear. Between the trimmed V and J ends, which lost 0 bases and 10 bases, there was a span of 7 bases. The CDR3 has 12 residues. CDR1 is SGHAT and CDR2 is FQNNGV in the germline V gene. The CDR3 sequence: CASSLDFAEQFF. CDR3 sequence (DNA): TGTGCCAGCAGCTTAGACTTCGCGGAGCAGTTCTTC.

The J gene is TRBJ1-5, the V gene TRBV7-2, with a tentative D call TRBD1 (5 bases). This CDR3 contains 13 residues. V was pared by 1 base and J by 9 bases, with 10 bases between. The germline CDR1 and CDR2 sequences are SGHTA and FQGNSA. CDR3 protein: CASSLEPGGPQHF. The CDR3 DNA is TGTGCCAGCAGCTTAGAGCCGGGGGGGCCCCAGCATTTT.

The chain has TRBV21-1 and TRBJ1-2; the table gives TRBD1 as D, unverified against the DNA. TRBV21-1 is tagged as a pseudogene. This CDR3 comprises 12 residues. For the CDR3, the DNA is TGTGCCAGCAGCAAACTCAGCTATGGCTACACCTTC. It is translated as CASSKLSYGYTF.

The rearrangement links TRBV6-5 to TRBJ2-2; D not certain. Trimming stripped 6 bases from V and 4 bases from J, with 12 bases between. Germline V gives CDR1 MNHEY, CDR2 SVGAGI. The CDR3 covers 14 residues. The CDR3 is CASRPLAGTGELFF. CDR3 bases: TGTGCCAGCAGGCCCTTGGCTGGCACCGGGGAGCTGTTTTTT.

The CDR3 spells CASSPDRVVQYF. CDR3 DNA sequence: TGTGCCAGCAGTCCGGACAGGGTGGTTCAGTACTTC. The genes are TRBV12-3 or TRBV12-4 and TRBJ2-4; 8 nucleotides match TRBD1. The trim removed 5 bases at V and 11 bases at J, leaving 5 bases unmatched. The CDR3 runs to 12 residues.

The rearrangement uses TRBV5-1 and TRBJ2-3, with unresolved D. Trimming stripped 6 bases from V and 1 base from J, with 15 bases between. The CDR3 covers 15 residues. The germline gives CDR1 SGHRS, CDR2 YFSETQ. CDR3 in amino acids: CASINENLGTDTQYF. The CDR3 DNA reads TGCGCCAGCATAAACGAAAATTTGGGCACAGATACGCAGTATTTT.

J is TRBJ1-2 and V is TRBV4-1; D is possibly TRBD1 (5 bases). The CDR3 length is 13 residues. Germline-derived CDR1 and CDR2 are MGHRA and YSYEKL. V was pared by 4 bases and J by 7 bases, with 13 bases between. The CDR3 DNA sequence: TGCGCCAGCAGCCCACTTGGGGCGGGTGGCTACACCTTC. Amino acids: CASSPLGAGGYTF.

The chain carries TRBV30 and TRBJ1-5; maybe TRBD1 (5 bases). This CDR3 comprises 15 residues. Germline CDR1 GTSNPN, CDR2 SVGIG (reference sequence). V lost 3 bases and J 0 bases, leaving 12 bases between the germline ends. As DNA, the CDR3 is TGTGCCTGGAGCCCAGGGCCAAATAGCAATCAGCCCCAGCATTTT. This sequence encodes CAWSPGPNSNQPQHF.

The chain links TRBV5-5 to TRBJ2-6; D is unresolved. The CDR3 totals 14 residues. Germline V lookup: CDR1 SGHKS, CDR2 YYEKEE (reference sequence). Trimming left V 1 base short and J 9 bases short, with 11 bases between. This CDR3 reads CASSLYPGLNVLTF. The CDR3 nucleotides are TGTGCCAGCAGCTTGTATCCGGGCCTCAACGTCCTGACTTTC.

The chain links TRBV4-3 to TRBJ1-2, with D possibly TRBD1 on 6 matching bases. The CDR3 has 17 residues. The germline gives CDR1 LGHNA, CDR2 YSLEER. Deletions cut 0 bases from V and 5 bases from J, with 19 bases between. The CDR3 DNA follows: TGCGCCAGCAGCCAAGAGGACAGAAACCCTACAGGATATGGCTACACCTTC. Translated: CASSQEDRNPTGYGYTF.

The chain employs TRBV19 and TRBJ1-3, with D hard to call. The CDR3 consists of 10 residues. The germline V gene has CDR1 LNHDA and CDR2 SQIVND (reference sequence). V lost 7 bases and J 5 bases, leaving 3 bases between the germline ends. The CDR3, as DNA: TGTGCCAGTAAAAGAAACACCATATATTTT. As protein: CASKRNTIYF.

The chain carries TRBV29-1 and TRBJ1-1; D possibly corresponds to TRBD1 (5 bases). V dropped 7 bases and J dropped 4 bases, with 19 bases sitting between them. Germline V gives CDR1 SQVTM, CDR2 ANQGSEA. This CDR3 comprises 14 residues. The CDR3 sequence: CSAQIPPGGTEAFF. CDR3 coding DNA: TGCAGCGCACAAATCCCGCCGGGGGGCACTGAAGCTTTCTTT. The entire variable domain, with the rest obtained from reference TRBV29-1 and TRBJ1-1, is as follows: SAVISQKPSRDICQRGTSLTIQCQVDSQVTMMFWYRQQPGQSLTLIATANQGSEATYESGFVIDKFPISRPNLTFSTLTVSNMSPEDSSIYLCSAQIPPGGTEAFFGQGTRLTVV.

The chain employs TRBV6-2 or TRBV6-3 and TRBJ1-2; D gene uncertain. The CDR3 consists of 14 residues. The V end lost 5 bases, the J end lost 4 bases, and 14 bases lay between the germline ends. Germline V CDR1 and CDR2: MNHEY, SVGEGT. CDR3 protein: CASSGGGVGYGYTF. In DNA, the CDR3 is TGTGCCAGCAGTGGAGGTGGGGTAGGCTATGGCTACACCTTC.

This clone was observed a few times. The genes are TRBV4-1 and TRBJ1-2; no firm D call. The V end was cut by 0 bases, the J end by 8 bases, with 16 bases between. The germline CDR1 and CDR2 sequences are MGHRA and YSYEKL. CDR3 length equals 15 residues. The DNA of the CDR3 is TGCGCCAGCAGCCAAGAAAGACGAGGGCGAGAGGGCTACACCTTC. This sequence encodes CASSQERRGREGYTF.

The chain joins TRBV12-3 or TRBV12-4 to TRBJ1-1; D is unresolved. CDR3 length: 11 residues. V was cut by 6 bases and J by 2 bases, with 4 bases left in between. Written as DNA, the CDR3 is TGTGCCAGCAGGTATAACACTGAAGCTTTCTTT. Residues: CASRYNTEAFF.

The gene calls are TRBV27 and TRBJ2-6, with D hard to call. V was clipped by 3 bases and J by 1 base, with 7 bases between them. The CDR3 runs 15 residues. The germline V gene encodes CDR1 MNHEY and CDR2 SMNVEV (reference sequence). This CDR3 is CASSFWGSGANVLTF. The CDR3 region has the DNA TGTGCCAGCAGTTTTTGGGGTTCTGGGGCCAACGTCCTGACTTTC.

The chain uses TRBV30 and TRBJ2-1; D ambiguous. The germline gives CDR1 GTSNPN, CDR2 SVGIG (reference sequence). V was trimmed by 1 base and J by 1 base, leaving 5 bases between them. This CDR3 has 13 amino acids. The CDR3 bases are TGTGCCTGGAGTGGAGCGTCCTACAATGAGCAGTTCTTC. Amino acids: CAWSGASYNEQFF.